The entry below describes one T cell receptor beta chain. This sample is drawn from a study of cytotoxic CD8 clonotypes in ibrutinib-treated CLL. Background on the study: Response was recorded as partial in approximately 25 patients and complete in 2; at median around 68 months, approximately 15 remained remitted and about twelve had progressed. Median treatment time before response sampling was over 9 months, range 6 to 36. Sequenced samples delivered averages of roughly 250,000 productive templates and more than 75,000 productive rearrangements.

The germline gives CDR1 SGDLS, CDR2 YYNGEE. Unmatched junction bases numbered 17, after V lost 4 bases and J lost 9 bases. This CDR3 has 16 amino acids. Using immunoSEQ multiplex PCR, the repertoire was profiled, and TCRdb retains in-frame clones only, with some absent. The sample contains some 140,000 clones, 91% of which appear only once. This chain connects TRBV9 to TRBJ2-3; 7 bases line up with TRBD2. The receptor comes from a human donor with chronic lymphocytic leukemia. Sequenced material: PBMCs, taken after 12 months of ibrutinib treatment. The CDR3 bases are TGTGCCAGCAGCACCCCCCTAGCGGAGCCCTCCCGGACGCAGTATTTT. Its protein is CASSTPLAEPSRTQYF. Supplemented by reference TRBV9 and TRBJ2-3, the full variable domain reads DSGVTQTPKHLITATGQRVTLRCSPRSGDLSVYWYQQSLDQGLQFLIQYYNGEERAKGNILERFSAQQFPDLHSELNLSSLELGDSALYFCASSTPLAEPSRTQYFGPGTRLTVL.